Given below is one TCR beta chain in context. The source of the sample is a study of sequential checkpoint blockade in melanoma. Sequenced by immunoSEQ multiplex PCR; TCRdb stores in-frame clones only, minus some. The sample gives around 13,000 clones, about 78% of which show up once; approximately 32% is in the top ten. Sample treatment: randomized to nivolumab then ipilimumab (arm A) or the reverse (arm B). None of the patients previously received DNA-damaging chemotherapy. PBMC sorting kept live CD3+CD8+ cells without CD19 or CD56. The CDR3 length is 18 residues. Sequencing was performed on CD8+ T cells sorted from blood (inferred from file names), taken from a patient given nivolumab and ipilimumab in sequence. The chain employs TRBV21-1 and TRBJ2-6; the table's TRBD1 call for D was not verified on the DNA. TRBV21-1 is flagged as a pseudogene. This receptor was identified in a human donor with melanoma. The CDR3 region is CASSKGMGRASGANVLTF. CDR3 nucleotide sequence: TGTGCCAGCAGCAAAGGTATGGGGCGCGCTTCTGGGGCCAACGTCCTGACTTTC.